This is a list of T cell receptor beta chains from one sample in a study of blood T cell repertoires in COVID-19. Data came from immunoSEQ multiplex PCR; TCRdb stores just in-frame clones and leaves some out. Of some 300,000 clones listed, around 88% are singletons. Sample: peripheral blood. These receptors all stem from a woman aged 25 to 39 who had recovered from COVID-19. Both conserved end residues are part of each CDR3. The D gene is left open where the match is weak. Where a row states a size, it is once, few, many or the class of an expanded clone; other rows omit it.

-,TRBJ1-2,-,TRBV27,CASSSREGYTF,TGTGCCAGCAGTTCGAGGGAGGGCTACACCTTC
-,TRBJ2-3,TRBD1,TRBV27,CASSLYPGGLITDTQYF,TGTGCCAGCAGTTTATACCCAGGGGGCCTCATCACAGATACGCAGTATTTT
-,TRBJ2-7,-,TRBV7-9,CASSRKGAYEQYF,TGTGCCAGCAGCCGAAAGGGAGCGTACGAGCAGTACTTC
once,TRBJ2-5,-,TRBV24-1,CATRSAEQETQYF,TGTGCCACCCGGTCTGCGGAACAAGAGACCCAGTACTTC
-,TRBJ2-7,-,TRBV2,CASSRDKSTDEQYF,TGTGCCAGCAGTCGGGACAAATCGACGGACGAGCAGTACTTC
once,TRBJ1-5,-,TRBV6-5,CASSYSGGSNQPQHF,TGTGCCAGCAGTTACTCTGGGGGGAGCAATCAGCCCCAGCATTTT
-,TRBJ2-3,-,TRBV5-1,CASSLASGSTDTQYF,TGCGCCAGCAGCTTAGCGTCAGGGAGCACAGATACGCAGTATTTT
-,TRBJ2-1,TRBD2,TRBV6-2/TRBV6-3,CASSYLGLAGGRPFF,TGTGCCAGCAGTTACTTGGGACTAGCGGGGGGGCGTCCGTTCTTC
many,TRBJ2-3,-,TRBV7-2,CASSLGVPGSDTQYF,TGTGCCAGCAGCTTAGGGGTCCCAGGGTCAGATACGCAGTATTTT
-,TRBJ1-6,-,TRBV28,CASSAYRSYNSPLHF,TGTGCCAGCAGTGCATACAGATCCTATAATTCACCCCTCCACTTT
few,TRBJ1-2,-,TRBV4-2,CASSQDQGRDGYTF,TGTGCCAGCAGCCAAGATCAGGGGAGGGATGGCTACACCTTC
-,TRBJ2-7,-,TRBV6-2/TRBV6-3,CASSPNPRSRVRNEQYF,TGTGCCAGCAGCCCAAACCCCCGCTCGCGCGTCAGGAACGAGCAGTACTTC
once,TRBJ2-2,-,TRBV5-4,CASSLAGGTGELFF,TGTGCCAGCAGCTTGGCCGGCGGGACCGGGGAGCTGTTTTTT
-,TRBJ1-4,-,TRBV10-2,CASSEAYGRGEKLFF,TGCGCCAGCAGTGAGGCCTACGGCAGGGGCGAAAAACTGTTTTTT
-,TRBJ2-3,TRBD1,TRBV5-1,CASSSDPGGPSTDTQYF,TGCGCCAGCAGTTCTGATCCAGGGGGCCCGAGCACAGATACGCAGTATTTT
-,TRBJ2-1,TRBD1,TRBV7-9,CASSPGQGQNEQFF,TGTGCCAGCAGCCCCGGACAGGGACAAAATGAGCAGTTCTTC
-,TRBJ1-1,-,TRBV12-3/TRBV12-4,CASSLGEGTEAFF,TGTGCCAGCAGTTTGGGGGAGGGCACTGAAGCTTTCTTT
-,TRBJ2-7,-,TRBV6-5,CASRFAEKTYEQYF,TGTGCCAGCAGGTTCGCAGAAAAAACCTACGAGCAGTACTTC
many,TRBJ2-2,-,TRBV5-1,CASMYVGANTGELFF,TGCGCCAGCATGTATGTCGGGGCGAACACCGGGGAGCTGTTTTTT
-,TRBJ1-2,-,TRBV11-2,CASSLAGPRGGYGYTF,TGTGCCAGCAGCTTGGCAGGGCCAAGAGGTGGCTATGGCTACACCTTC
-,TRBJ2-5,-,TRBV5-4,CASSLRGFQETQYF,TGTGCCAGCAGCTTGAGGGGTTTCCAAGAGACCCAGTACTTC
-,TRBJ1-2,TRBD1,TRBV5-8,CASSRQGTYGYTF,TGTGCCAGCAGCCGACAGGGGACCTATGGCTACACCTTC
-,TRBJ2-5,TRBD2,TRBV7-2,CASSQGLAGGKTQYF,TGTGCCAGCAGCCAGGGACTAGCGGGGGGGAAGACCCAGTACTTC
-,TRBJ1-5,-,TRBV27,CASSPNSGSNQPQHF,TGTGCCAGCAGTCCTAATTCAGGTAGCAATCAGCCCCAGCATTTT
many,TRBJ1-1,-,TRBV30,CAWSGTLNTEAFF,TGTGCCTGGAGCGGTACTCTGAACACTGAAGCTTTCTTT
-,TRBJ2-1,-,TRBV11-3,CASSLVGADEQFF,TGTGCCAGCAGCTTAGTAGGGGCAGATGAGCAGTTCTTC
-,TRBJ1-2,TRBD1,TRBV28,CASSSPGTGFGYTF,TGTGCCAGCAGTTCCCCCGGGACAGGGTTCGGCTACACCTTC
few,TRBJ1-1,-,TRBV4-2,CASSPPVLGGPQGVESTEAFF,TGTGCCAGCAGCCCCCCCGTGTTGGGGGGGCCCCAGGGCGTGGAATCCACTGAAGCTTTCTTT
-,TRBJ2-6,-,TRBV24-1,CATSDWPRRNVLTF,TGTGCCACCAGTGATTGGCCTCGGAGGAACGTCCTGACTTTC
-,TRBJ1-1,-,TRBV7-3,CASRPGTTNTEAFF,TGTGCCAGCAGACCCGGGACAACTAACACTGAAGCTTTCTTT
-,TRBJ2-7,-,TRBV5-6,CASTKTGLAMGYEQYF,TGTGCCAGCACCAAGACAGGGCTAGCGATGGGCTACGAGCAGTACTTC
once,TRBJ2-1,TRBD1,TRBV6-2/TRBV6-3,CASSRDRDYEQFF,TGTGCCAGCAGTAGGGACAGGGACTATGAGCAGTTCTTC
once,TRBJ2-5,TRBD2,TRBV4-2,CASSQDPLAGGLAETQYF,TGTGCCAGCAGCCAAGATCCCCTAGCGGGGGGCCTCGCGGAGACCCAGTACTTC
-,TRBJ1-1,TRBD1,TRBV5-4,CASSNPDRGRTEAFF,TGTGCCAGCAGCAACCCGGACAGGGGGCGGACTGAAGCTTTCTTT
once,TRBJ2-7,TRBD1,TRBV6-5,CASRTTGETYEQYF,TGTGCCAGCAGGACGACAGGGGAGACGTACGAGCAGTACTTC
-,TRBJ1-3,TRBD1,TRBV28,CASSPPGQGIFLPGGGNTIYF,TGTGCCAGCAGTCCTCCGGGACAGGGAATCTTTTTACCCGGGGGTGGAAACACCATATATTTT
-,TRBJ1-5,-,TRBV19,CASSISGGNQPQHF,TGTGCCAGTAGTATTTCAGGGGGCAATCAGCCCCAGCATTTT
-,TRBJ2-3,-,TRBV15,CATSRGGLSTDTQYF,TGTGCCACCAGCAGAGGGGGCCTCAGCACAGATACGCAGTATTTT
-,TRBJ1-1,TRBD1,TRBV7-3,CASSLEGGVNTEAFF,TGTGCCAGCAGCTTGGAAGGGGGCGTGAACACTGAAGCTTTCTTT
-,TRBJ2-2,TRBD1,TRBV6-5,CASSFRWTGGSGELFF,TGTGCCAGCAGTTTCCGTTGGACAGGGGGGTCCGGGGAGCTGTTTTTT
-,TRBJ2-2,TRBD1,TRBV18,CASSPTGANTGELFF,TGTGCCAGCTCACCAACAGGGGCCAACACCGGGGAGCTGTTTTTT
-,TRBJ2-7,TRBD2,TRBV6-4,CASSRGRGLYEQYF,TGTGCCAGCAGCCGGGGGAGGGGCCTCTACGAGCAGTACTTC
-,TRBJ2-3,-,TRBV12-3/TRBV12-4,CASTGTSTDTQYF,TGTGCCTCTACAGGGACCAGCACAGATACGCAGTATTTT
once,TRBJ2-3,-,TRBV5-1,CASSLLLSTDTQYF,TGCGCCAGCAGCTTGTTACTTAGCACAGATACGCAGTATTTT
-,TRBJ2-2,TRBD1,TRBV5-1,CASSPHATGGDTGELFF,TGCGCCAGCAGCCCCCATGCGACAGGGGGCGACACCGGGGAGCTGTTTTTT